This entry concerns a single T cell receptor beta chain. The antigen is not known. V shed 0 bases and J shed 9 bases, with 22 bases lying between them. The CDR3 is made up of 17 amino acids. Germline CDR1 and CDR2: SGHNT and YYREEE (reference sequence). This specimen comes from a study of OX40 agonist ivuxolimab in advanced cancers. Study-level results: Nonresponders included some who also had low normalized T-cell clonal expansion.

The method was immunoSEQ multiplex PCR; TCRdb's version includes in-frame clones alone and lacks a portion of them. Of 40,000 to 55,000 clones listed, around four fifths are singletons. This clonotype was sampled from an adult with an advanced solid tumor such as melanoma, head and neck, liver or kidney cancer. The rearrangement links TRBV5-4 to TRBJ2-1; D might be TRBD2 (7 bases). The specimen comprised CD4+ or CD8+ T cells sorted from blood, sampled in a trial of the OX40 agonist ivuxolimab. CDR3 DNA: TGTGCCAGCAGCTTGGAAGAGAGTGTGGGGGGGCAGGGTGAGCAGTTCTTC. It codes for CASSLEESVGGQGEQFF.